The clone carrying this TCR beta chain was detected a few times. The source of the sample is a study of cytomegalovirus exposure and HLA in healthy donors. The donors (healthy individuals) were bone marrow donors. The CDR3 consists of 15 residues. V dropped 1 base and J dropped 4; count of bases not matched to a gene: 5. Germline V CDR1 and CDR2: SGHAT, FQNNGV. The PCR employed 60 Vbeta primers together with 13 Jbeta primers. The data were produced by immunoSEQ multiplex PCR, yet TCRdb's version contains in-frame clones alone and is incomplete. The sample consists of approximately 170,000 clones, roughly three quarters of them appearing once.

What was sequenced was PBMCs. The rearrangement links TRBV11-2 to TRBJ2-5; TRBD2 aligns across 8 bases. The receptor was derived from a man younger than 35 in good health and CMV-seropositive. The CDR3 bases are TGTGCCAGCAGCTTAGGAGGGCTAGCGGGAGAGACCCAGTACTTC. Its translation: CASSLGGLAGETQYF.